The entry that follows covers one T cell receptor beta chain sequence. The data stem from a study of blood T cell repertoires in COVID-19. The protocol was immunoSEQ multiplex PCR, while the TCRdb copy is restricted to in-frame clones and leaves out a portion. The data contain under 80,000 clones, around 85% of them seen just once; the ten biggest clones take up more than 14%. The V and J ends lost 0 bases and 1 base respectively, with 6 bases between them. Germline CDR1 and CDR2: KGHSH and LQKENI. The CDR3 has 14 amino acids. The sequencing input was peripheral blood. This chain links TRBV18 with TRBJ1-1; D is uncertain. The source is a human donor in a cohort sampled during active COVID-19. The CDR3 bases are TGTGCCAGCTCACCACCTGGCAAGAACACTGAAGCTTTCTTT. This sequence encodes CASSPPGKNTEAFF.